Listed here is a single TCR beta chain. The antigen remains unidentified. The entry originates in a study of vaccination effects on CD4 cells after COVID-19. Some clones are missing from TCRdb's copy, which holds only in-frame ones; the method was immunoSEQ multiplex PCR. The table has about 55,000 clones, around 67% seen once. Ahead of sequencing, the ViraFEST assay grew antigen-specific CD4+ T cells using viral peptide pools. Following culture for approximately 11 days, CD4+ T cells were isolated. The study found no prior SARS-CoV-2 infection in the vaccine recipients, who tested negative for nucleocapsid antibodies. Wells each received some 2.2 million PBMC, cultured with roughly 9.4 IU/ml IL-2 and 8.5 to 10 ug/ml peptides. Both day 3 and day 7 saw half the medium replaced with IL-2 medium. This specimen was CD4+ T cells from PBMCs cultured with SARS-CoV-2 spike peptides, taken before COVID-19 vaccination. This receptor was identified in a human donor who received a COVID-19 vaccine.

The CDR3: CASSPSPGQGQETQYF. The CDR3 bases are TGTGCCAGCAGCCCCAGCCCGGGACAAGGGCAAGAGACCCAGTACTTC. The chain couples TRBV7-8 to TRBJ2-5; tentative D call: TRBD1 (6 bases). The germline gives CDR1 SGHVS, CDR2 FQNEAQ. This CDR3 has 16 amino acids. V lost 5 bases and J lost 2, with 18 bases in between. Complete variable domain (other parts from reference TRBV7-8 and TRBJ2-5): GAGVSQSPRYKVAKRGQDVALRCDPISGHVSLFWYQQALGQGPEFLTYFQNEAQLDKSGLPSDRFFAERPEGSVSTLKIQRTQQEDSAVYLCASSPSPGQGQETQYFGPGTRLLVL.